This T cell receptor beta chain was observed in a study of blood T cell repertoires in COVID-19. Study information: There were acute and convalescent COVID-19 samples, and they came from the United States, Italy and Spain.

TCRdb keeps only in-frame clones here, not all; method: immunoSEQ multiplex PCR. The sample has under 50,000 clones; roughly nine tenths are singletons. The CDR3 loop spans 14 amino acids. Germline loops: CDR1 LNHDA, CDR2 SQIVND (reference sequence). The V and J ends lost 6 bases and 8 bases, in that order; junction bases with no gene match: 10. The material sequenced was peripheral blood. This clonotype originated in a man in his 70s with active COVID-19. This chain connects TRBV19 to TRBJ2-4; 7 positions match TRBD2. The CDR3 bases are TGTGCCAGTAGGGGGAGACTAGCTTATGACATTCAGTACTTC. Its protein is CASRGRLAYDIQYF.